This is a list of T cell receptor beta chains from one sample in a study of OX40 agonist ivuxolimab in advanced cancers. Only in-frame clones appear in the TCRdb table, and some are missing; sequencing was by immunoSEQ multiplex PCR. The data hold roughly 20,000 clones, with around 77% observed a single time. Sequenced material: CD4+ or CD8+ T cells sorted from blood, taken in a trial of the OX40 agonist ivuxolimab. Receptors were obtained from an adult with an advanced solid tumor such as melanoma, head and neck, liver or kidney cancer. Both conserved end residues are part of each CDR3. Each record gives: CDR3 protein, CDR3 DNA, clone size, J gene, V gene, D gene. D genes are given only for firm matches. A clone size is listed for some rows: how often the clone was seen (once, few, many), or a class if it is expanded.

CDR3: CASSLDSPSPFYGYTF; DNA: TGTGCCAGCAGCTTAGATTCCCCGTCCCCTTTCTATGGCTACACCTTC; size: .; J: TRBJ1-2; V: TRBV7-8; D: .
CDR3: CSAIGTSINEQFF; DNA: TGCAGCGCAATCGGGACTAGCATTAATGAGCAGTTCTTC; size: .; J: TRBJ2-1; V: TRBV29-1; D: TRBD2
CDR3: CASSFGTGELFF; DNA: TGTGCCAGCAGCTTTGGCACCGGGGAGCTGTTTTTT; size: .; J: TRBJ2-2; V: TRBV7-9; D: .
CDR3: CASSEQGNGELFF; DNA: TGTGCCAGCAGCGAGCAGGGGAACGGGGAGCTGTTTTTT; size: .; J: TRBJ2-2; V: TRBV9; D: .
CDR3: CASSLGGAVHEQYF; DNA: TGTGCCAGCAGCTTGGGGGGGGCGGTCCACGAGCAGTACTTC; size: .; J: TRBJ2-7; V: TRBV5-4; D: .
CDR3: CASSLGPSARTGMDSPLHF; DNA: TGTGCCAGCAGCTTAGGCCCCTCTGCTCGGACAGGGATGGATTCACCCCTCCACTTT; size: .; J: TRBJ1-6; V: TRBV7-9; D: TRBD1
CDR3: CASSFTDTQYF; DNA: TGTGCCAGCAGCTTCACAGATACGCAGTATTTT; size: .; J: TRBJ2-3; V: TRBV11-2; D: .
CDR3: CAWSPLIMGVYGYTF; DNA: TGTGCCTGGAGCCCGTTAATCATGGGAGTTTATGGCTACACCTTC; size: few; J: TRBJ1-2; V: TRBV30; D: .
CDR3: CASSPRTSGSTDTQYF; DNA: TGTGCCAGCAGCCCGAGGACTAGCGGGAGCACAGATACGCAGTATTTT; size: few; J: TRBJ2-3; V: TRBV7-6; D: TRBD2
CDR3: CATSERGMNNEQFF; DNA: TGTGCCACCAGCGAAAGGGGGATGAACAATGAGCAGTTCTTC; size: .; J: TRBJ2-1; V: TRBV15; D: .
CDR3: CASNPLQGGFEKLFF; DNA: TGTGCCAGCAACCCATTACAGGGGGGGTTTGAAAAACTGTTTTTT; size: .; J: TRBJ1-4; V: TRBV6-5; D: TRBD1
CDR3: CSAEGTEAFF; DNA: TGCAGCGCTGAGGGAACTGAAGCTTTCTTT; size: medium-sized; J: TRBJ1-1; V: TRBV29-1; D: .
CDR3: CASSYRGDTEAFF; DNA: TGTGCCAGCAGTTACAGGGGGGATACTGAAGCTTTCTTT; size: .; J: TRBJ1-1; V: TRBV28; D: TRBD1
CDR3: CASSPSSGYEQYF; DNA: TGCGCCAGCAGCCCTTCGAGCGGATACGAGCAGTACTTC; size: .; J: TRBJ2-7; V: TRBV4-1; D: .
CDR3: CASSFGLYRGEDEAFF; DNA: TGTGCCAGCAGCTTCGGTTTATATCGGGGCGAGGATGAAGCTTTCTTT; size: .; J: TRBJ1-1; V: TRBV11-2; D: .
CDR3: CASRQGYRNIQYF; DNA: TGTGCCAGTCGACAGGGGTATCGGAACATTCAGTACTTC; size: .; J: TRBJ2-4; V: TRBV19; D: TRBD1
CDR3: CASSVRGTDTQYF; DNA: TGTGCCAGCAGCGTTAGGGGCACAGATACGCAGTATTTT; size: .; J: TRBJ2-3; V: TRBV9; D: .
CDR3: CASSQSGTGEPGELFF; DNA: TGTGCCAGCAGCCAATCCGGGACAGGGGAGCCCGGGGAGCTGTTTTTT; size: few; J: TRBJ2-2; V: TRBV4-2; D: TRBD1
CDR3: CASSSYPGHLYDEQYF; DNA: TGTGCCAGCAGCTCGTACCCGGGACACCTCTATGACGAGCAGTACTTC; size: .; J: TRBJ2-7; V: TRBV5-4; D: .
CDR3: CASSQDIGGLYTGELFF; DNA: TGCGCCAGCAGCCAAGATATCGGGGGCCTCTACACCGGGGAGCTGTTTTTT; size: .; J: TRBJ2-2; V: TRBV4-1; D: .
CDR3: CASSGRLAGGPSSYNEQFF; DNA: TGTGCCAGCAGCGGCAGATTAGCGGGGGGGCCGAGCTCCTACAATGAGCAGTTCTTC; size: .; J: TRBJ2-1; V: TRBV13; D: TRBD2
CDR3: CASSSRAGVGYEQYF; DNA: TGTGCCAGCAGCTCCAGGGCTGGAGTGGGATACGAGCAGTACTTC; size: .; J: TRBJ2-7; V: TRBV11-3; D: .
CDR3: CASSLPDRSSYNEQFF; DNA: TGCGCCAGCAGCTTGCCGGACAGGAGCTCCTACAATGAGCAGTTCTTC; size: few; J: TRBJ2-1; V: TRBV5-1; D: TRBD1
CDR3: CASAPGPSGYGYTF; DNA: TGTGCCAGTGCTCCGGGGCCATCGGGCTATGGCTACACCTTC; size: few; J: TRBJ1-2; V: TRBV19; D: .
CDR3: CASSIGGNYGYTF; DNA: TGCGCCAGCAGTATCGGGGGCAACTATGGCTACACCTTC; size: once; J: TRBJ1-2; V: TRBV5-1; D: .
CDR3: CASSAGTGSYYEQYF; DNA: TGTGCCAGCAGTGCGGGGACAGGGAGCTACTACGAGCAGTACTTC; size: .; J: TRBJ2-7; V: TRBV2; D: TRBD1
CDR3: CASSPNGVTSNEQFF; DNA: TGTGCTAGCAGCCCTAACGGGGTGACAAGCAATGAGCAGTTCTTC; size: .; J: TRBJ2-1; V: TRBV11-2; D: .
CDR3: CASSSGSYTGELFF; DNA: TGTGCCAGTAGTAGCGGATCCTACACCGGGGAGCTGTTTTTT; size: .; J: TRBJ2-2; V: TRBV19; D: .
CDR3: CSARGDYGYTF; DNA: TGCAGCGCGAGGGGTGACTATGGCTACACCTTC; size: .; J: TRBJ1-2; V: TRBV29-1; D: .
CDR3: CASSQEAGGLAGPGNEQFF; DNA: TGTGCCAGCAGCCAAGAAGCGGGAGGACTAGCGGGGCCCGGTAATGAGCAGTTCTTC; size: .; J: TRBJ2-1; V: TRBV4-2; D: TRBD2
CDR3: CASSPGGGIDNEQFF; DNA: TGTGCCAGCAGTCCAGGAGGAGGGATCGACAATGAGCAGTTCTTC; size: .; J: TRBJ2-1; V: TRBV27; D: .
CDR3: CASSLIRGSQPQHF; DNA: TGTGCCAGCAGTTTGATCCGGGGAAGTCAGCCCCAGCATTTT; size: .; J: TRBJ1-5; V: TRBV28; D: .
CDR3: CSVSHGGGLSPLHF; DNA: TGCAGCGTTTCGCACGGAGGTGGGCTGTCACCCCTCCACTTT; size: .; J: TRBJ1-6; V: TRBV29-1; D: .
CDR3: CASSRLAGGDGELFF; DNA: TGTGCCAGCAGCCGACTAGCGGGGGGCGACGGGGAGCTGTTTTTT; size: .; J: TRBJ2-2; V: TRBV7-2; D: TRBD2
CDR3: CASSTTASGQETQYF; DNA: TGTGCCAGCAGTACCACCGCTAGCGGTCAAGAGACCCAGTACTTC; size: .; J: TRBJ2-5; V: TRBV11-2; D: TRBD2
CDR3: CASSLGAGAQYEQYF; DNA: TGTGCCAGCAGCTTGGGAGCGGGGGCCCAATACGAGCAGTACTTC; size: .; J: TRBJ2-7; V: TRBV11-2; D: TRBD2
CDR3: CSVKGSIASGANVLTF; DNA: TGCAGCGTTAAGGGCAGTATTGCGTCTGGGGCCAACGTCCTGACTTTC; size: .; J: TRBJ2-6; V: TRBV29-1; D: .
CDR3: CASSLRGYEQYF; DNA: TGTGCCAGCAGCTTGAGAGGGTACGAGCAGTACTTC; size: .; J: TRBJ2-7; V: TRBV11-3; D: .
CDR3: CASSLRQAGATDTQYF; DNA: TGTGCCAGCAGCTTAAGGCAGGCGGGGGCCACAGATACGCAGTATTTT; size: .; J: TRBJ2-3; V: TRBV7-9; D: .
CDR3: CSVRGGDTSYEQYF; DNA: TGCAGCGTTCGGGGGGGAGACACCTCCTACGAGCAGTACTTC; size: .; J: TRBJ2-7; V: TRBV29-1; D: TRBD2
CDR3: CASSIGPGGNYEQYF; DNA: TGTGCCAGTAGTATTGGGCCAGGGGGCAACTACGAGCAGTACTTC; size: .; J: TRBJ2-7; V: TRBV19; D: TRBD1
CDR3: CASSLGFDEQFF; DNA: TGTGCCAGCAGCTTAGGATTCGATGAGCAGTTCTTC; size: .; J: TRBJ2-1; V: TRBV7-6; D: .
CDR3: CASSQDPGGPVEQFF; DNA: TGTGCCAGCAGCCAAGATCCGGGGGGGCCGGTCGAGCAGTTCTTC; size: .; J: TRBJ2-1; V: TRBV14; D: TRBD2
CDR3: CASSTRRGGLGNEQFF; DNA: TGTGCCAGCAGCACACGACGGGGGGGCCTGGGGAATGAGCAGTTCTTC; size: .; J: TRBJ2-1; V: TRBV11-3; D: TRBD2
CDR3: CASSRRDSPLHF; DNA: TGTGCCAGCAGCCGCAGGGATTCACCCCTCCACTTT; size: .; J: TRBJ1-6; V: TRBV6-1; D: .
CDR3: CASSQTSGDNNEQFF; DNA: TGTGCCAGCAGCCAAACTAGCGGGGATAACAATGAGCAGTTCTTC; size: .; J: TRBJ2-1; V: TRBV6-4; D: TRBD2
CDR3: CATHSPYEQYF; DNA: TGTGCCACGCACTCCCCCTACGAGCAGTACTTC; size: .; J: TRBJ2-7; V: TRBV28; D: .
CDR3: CASSDSAGGYNEQFF; DNA: TGTGCCAGCAGTGACTCAGCGGGGGGGTACAATGAGCAGTTCTTC; size: .; J: TRBJ2-1; V: TRBV6-4; D: TRBD2
CDR3: CASSLILTDTQYF; DNA: TGTGCCAGCAGCTTAATCCTCACAGATACGCAGTATTTT; size: few; J: TRBJ2-3; V: TRBV11-2; D: .